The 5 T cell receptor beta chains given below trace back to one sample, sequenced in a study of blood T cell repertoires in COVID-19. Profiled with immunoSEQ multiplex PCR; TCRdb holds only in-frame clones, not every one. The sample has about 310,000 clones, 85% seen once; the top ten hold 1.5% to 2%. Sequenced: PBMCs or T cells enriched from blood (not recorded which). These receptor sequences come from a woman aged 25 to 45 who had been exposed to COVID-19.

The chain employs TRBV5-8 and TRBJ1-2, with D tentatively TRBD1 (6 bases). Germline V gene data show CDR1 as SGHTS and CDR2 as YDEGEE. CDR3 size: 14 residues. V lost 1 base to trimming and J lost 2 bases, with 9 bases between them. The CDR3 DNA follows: TGTGCCAGCAGCTTGCCTGACAGGAACTATGGCTACACCTTC. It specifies CASSLPDRNYGYTF.

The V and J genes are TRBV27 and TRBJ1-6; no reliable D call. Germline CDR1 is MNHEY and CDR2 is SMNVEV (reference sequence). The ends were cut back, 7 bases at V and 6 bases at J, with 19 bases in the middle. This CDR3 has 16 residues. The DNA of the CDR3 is TGTGCCAGCACCACAGTTCCCGCAGGCGCTAATTCACCCCTCCACTTT. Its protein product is CASTTVPAGANSPLHF.

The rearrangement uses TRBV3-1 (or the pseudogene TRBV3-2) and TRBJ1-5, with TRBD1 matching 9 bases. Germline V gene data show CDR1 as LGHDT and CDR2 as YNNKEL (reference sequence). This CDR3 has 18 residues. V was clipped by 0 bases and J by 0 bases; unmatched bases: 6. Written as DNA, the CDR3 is TGTGCCAGCAGCCAAGATTATGGACAGGGGCCTAGCAATCAGCCCCAGCATTTT. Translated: CASSQDYGQGPSNQPQHF.

CDR3 sequence: CASSPRRGAGDNEQFF. The CDR3 DNA reads TGTGCCAGCAGCCCCCGCCGGGGTGCGGGAGACAATGAGCAGTTCTTC. The chain employs TRBV7-2 and TRBJ2-1; TRBD2 aligns across 7 bases. V gave up 5 bases and J gave up 5 bases; unmatched junction bases: 12. CDR1 and CDR2 from the germline V gene are SGHTA and FQGNSA. The CDR3 has 16 amino acids.

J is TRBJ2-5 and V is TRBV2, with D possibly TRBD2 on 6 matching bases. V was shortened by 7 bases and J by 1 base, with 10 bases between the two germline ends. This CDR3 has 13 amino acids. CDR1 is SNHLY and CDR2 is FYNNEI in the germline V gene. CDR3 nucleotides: TGTGCCAGCACTAGCGTCTTCCAAGAGACCCAGTACTTC. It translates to CASTSVFQETQYF.